A selection of T cell receptor beta chains follows, all from one sample in a study of blood T cells in healthy people across ages. MiXCR, applied by TCRdb to the 5' RACE reads, yields one record per CDR3 protein. The sample gives under 2 million distinct CDR3 sequences, about 35% of which show up once; 11% is in the top ten. The sample comprised blood. The source is a woman aged 25 to 39 in good health. Each CDR3 is given with its conserved first and last residue. Fields, in order: V gene, D gene, clone size, J gene, CDR3 protein, CDR3 DNA. A D gene is named only where the DNA matches it firmly. Only part of the rows carry a size: once, few, many, or a class if the clone is expanded.

>TRBV5-1|.|many|TRBJ2-1
CASSLEGNEQFF
TGCGCCAGCAGCCTCGAGGGGAATGAGCAGTTCTTC
>TRBV20-1|TRBD2|.|TRBJ2-1
CSAIRLAGAPHEQFF
TGCAGTGCTATCCGACTAGCGGGGGCACCCCATGAGCAGTTCTTC
>TRBV18|.|.|TRBJ2-5
CASSRGFRETQYF
TGTGCCAGCTCACGGGGCTTTCGGGAGACCCAGTACTTC
>TRBV4-1|TRBD1|few|TRBJ1-5
CASNQSGTGEGQPQHF
TGCGCCAGCAACCAATCCGGGACAGGGGAGGGTCAGCCCCAGCATTTT
>TRBV25-1|.|few|TRBJ1-5
CASRGGVYQPQHF
TGTGCCAGCAGAGGGGGGGTCTATCAGCCCCAGCATTTT
>TRBV4-2|.|.|TRBJ1-5
CASSQDLWGPQPQHF
TGTGCCAGCAGCCAAGATCTATGGGGGCCTCAGCCCCAGCATTTT
>TRBV12-3/TRBV12-4|.|few|TRBJ1-1
CASSLKPGIEAFF
TGTGCCAGCAGTTTAAAGCCGGGAATTGAAGCTTTCTTT
>TRBV6-6|TRBD1|.|TRBJ2-6
CASSYFPGQGASGANVQTF
TGTGCCAGCAGTTACTTTCCGGGACAGGGGGCATCTGGGGCAAACGTCCAGACTTTC
>TRBV11-2|TRBD1|.|TRBJ2-5
CATTVQGGSETQYF
TGTGCCACCACGGTACAGGGGGGATCAGAGACCCAGTACTTC
>TRBV9|TRBD2|few|TRBJ2-5
CASSLGTSGNQETQYF
TGTGCCAGCAGCTTGGGGACTAGCGGAAACCAAGAGACCCAGTACTTC
>TRBV6-2/TRBV6-3|.|.|TRBJ2-3
CAGGPGRGPGDTQYF
TGTGCCGGAGGGCCCGGGCGGGGCCCCGGGGATACGCAGTATTTT
>TRBV7-3|.|few|TRBJ2-1
CASSPRARLEHNEQFF
TGTGCCAGCAGCCCTCGCGCTAGGCTAGAGCACAATGAGCAGTTCTTC
>TRBV7-9|TRBD2|few|TRBJ2-1
CASYPSSGRTNEQFF
TGTGCCAGCTACCCCTCCAGCGGGAGGACGAATGAGCAGTTCTTC
>TRBV20-1|TRBD2|.|TRBJ2-3
CSARIAGFTDTQYF
TGCAGTGCTAGGATAGCGGGGTTCACAGATACGCAGTATTTT
>TRBV6-6|TRBD1|few|TRBJ2-5
CASSKQGILETQYF
TGTGCCAGCAGTAAACAGGGGATATTGGAGACCCAGTACTTC
>TRBV3-1|.|.|TRBJ2-7
CASSQVTGLYEQYF
TGTGCCAGCAGCCAAGTTACAGGGCTCTACGAGCAGTACTTC
>TRBV28|.|.|TRBJ1-2
CASSSIGDNYGYTF
TGTGCCAGCAGTTCCATAGGGGATAACTATGGCTACACCTTC
>TRBV3-1|.|.|TRBJ2-1
CASSQGQGSNEQFF
TGTGCCAGCAGCCAAGGGCAGGGTAGTAATGAGCAGTTCTTC
>TRBV20-1|.|.|TRBJ1-2
CSARSPPGVPNYGYTF
TGCAGTGCTAGATCACCCCCAGGGGTCCCTAACTATGGCTACACCTTC
>TRBV6-1|TRBD2|few|TRBJ2-7
CASSLGRRGTYEQYF
TGTGCCAGCAGTCTGGGTCGGCGGGGGACCTACGAGCAGTACTTC
>TRBV12-3/TRBV12-4|.|.|TRBJ2-5
CVSSFPGGETQYF
TGTGTCAGCAGTTTTCCCGGGGGAGAGACCCAGTACTTC
>TRBV6-5|.|few|TRBJ1-1
CASSPRVWTEAFF
TGTGCCAGCAGCCCCAGGGTCTGGACTGAAGCTTTCTTT
>TRBV18|.|many|TRBJ2-3
CASSLPVWETATASAGTQYF
TGTGCCAGCTCACTCCCGGTTTGGGAGACAGCCACAGCCTCTGCGGGCACGCAGTATTTT
>TRBV6-2/TRBV6-3|.|.|TRBJ2-7
CASSWRREAEQYF
TGTGCCAGCAGTTGGCGGAGGGAAGCCGAGCAGTACTTC
>TRBV4-1|TRBD1|.|TRBJ2-5
CVSSLTGGAGVVLIETQYF
TGCGTCAGCAGTCTAACAGGGGGCGCGGGGGTGGTCCTAATTGAGACCCAGTACTTC
>TRBV7-9|.|.|TRBJ2-1
CASRSGQAMHEQFF
TGTGCCAGCAGGTCTGGTCAGGCGATGCATGAGCAGTTCTTC
>TRBV4-1|TRBD2|few|TRBJ2-3
CAGSQGTSGPPDTQYF
TGCGCCGGCAGCCAAGGCACTAGCGGCCCTCCCGATACGCAGTATTTT
>TRBV11-1|TRBD1|once|TRBJ1-6
CASRLNNNRGRISGLDFRAPPLHF
TGTGCCAGCAGGCTAAATAACAACAGGGGGCGTATTAGTGGTTTGGACTTTCGGGCACCACCCCTCCACTTT
>TRBV2|.|once|TRBJ1-2
CASSEAFSLAGYTF
TGTGCCAGCAGTGAAGCTTTCTCCCTGGCTGGCTACACCTTC
>TRBV20-1|.|.|TRBJ1-1
CSARRWVVRGAFF
TGCAGTGCTAGAAGATGGGTTGTGAGAGGAGCTTTCTTT
>TRBV5-1|TRBD1|few|TRBJ1-5
CASSPGTAPNQPQHF
TGCGCCAGCAGCCCAGGGACAGCCCCTAATCAGCCCCAGCATTTT
>TRBV12-3/TRBV12-4|TRBD1|few|TRBJ1-1
CASSWDSPNTEAFF
TGTGCCAGCAGTTGGGACAGCCCGAACACTGAAGCTTTCTTT